The subject of this entry is one T cell receptor beta chain. Its target is unknown. The data were obtained in a study of T cell clonotyping in hematopoietic cell transplantation. Points from the study as a whole: After transplant, recipient diversity fell while pathologically expanded clonotypes grew through day 180. Broader posttransplant TCR repertoire diversity was predicted by graft donor and pretransplant recipient Inverse Simpson Index values. Without cell sorting, CD4 versus CD8 contributions remain unresolved.

TCRdb's table, derived via immunoSEQ multiplex PCR, lists solely in-frame clones and lacks some. Of 30,000 to 45,000 clones listed, roughly 88% are singletons. The germline V and J ends were trimmed by 7 bases and 5 bases, with 14 bases remaining between them. CDR1 is MDHEN, CDR2 SYDVKM, per germline. CDR3 length: 14 residues. What was sequenced was peripheral blood mononuclear cells. This sequence originates from a woman between 35 and 50 years old in good health. Some clones in this sample may be carry-over from other donors' samples. The V gene is TRBV28, the J gene TRBJ2-2, with D unclear. The CDR3 DNA reads TGTGCCAGCACCGCCGCCGAACGGACCGGGGAGCTGTTTTTT. It encodes CASTAAERTGELFF. The full variable domain, with the rest looked up from reference TRBV28 and TRBJ2-2, is DVKVTQSSRYLVKRTGEKVFLECVQDMDHENMFWYRQDPGLGLRLIYFSYDVKMKEKGDIPEGYSVSREKKERFSLILESASTNQTSMYLCASTAAERTGELFFGEGSRLTVL.